This T cell receptor beta chain was profiled in a study of OX40 agonist ivuxolimab in advanced cancers. Across the study: Given to patients was ivuxolimab, an agonistic anti-OX40 (CD134) antibody. Two patients with cutaneous melanoma and one with hepatocellular carcinoma, three in total, showed partial responses. Study-level findings and limits: Antigen specificity remained undetermined for the expanded peripheral T cells. Compared with others, partial responders at 0.1-3.0 mg/kg displayed clonal expansion among the lowest.

To note about this clone: Its specificity is unknown.

Sequenced by immunoSEQ multiplex PCR; TCRdb stores in-frame clones only, minus some. Among roughly 75,000 clones listed, roughly 89% were seen once. The CDR3 extends over 16 amino acids. Trimming removed 0 bases at V and 4 bases at J, with 15 bases between. Germline lookup yields CDR1 MNHEY and CDR2 SMNVEV (reference sequence). The chain carries TRBV27 and TRBJ1-2, with D possibly TRBD1 on 5 matching bases. Sequences were derived from CD4+ or CD8+ T cells sorted from blood, sampled in a trial of the OX40 agonist ivuxolimab. The clonotype was recovered from an adult with an advanced solid tumor such as melanoma, head and neck, liver or kidney cancer. CDR3 region: CASSLSLRGGSYGYTF. CDR3 in DNA: TGTGCCAGCAGTTTATCGTTGAGGGGCGGAAGCTATGGCTACACCTTC.